This entry features one T cell receptor beta chain sequence. This CDR3 comprises 11 residues. V was pared by 0 bases and J by 6 bases, with 3 bases between. The germline V gene encodes CDR1 SGHNT and CDR2 YYREEE (reference sequence). In the source study's methods: Estimation of nucleated cell counts was performed using reference gene primer amplification. The assay was immunoSEQ multiplex PCR, and TCRdb's table has in-frame clones only and misses some. That table is the source of V, J and clone size, and D and trimming were worked out from the DNA. The sample shows roughly 250,000 clones, roughly 80% of them seen only once. This record belongs to a study of blood T cell repertoires in COVID-19. The overall study: Nucleic acid was either cDNA or gDNA, and it came from T cells, B-cell-depleted T cells, or PBMCs.

The TCR was taken from a woman over 75 with active or convalescent COVID-19. The chain links TRBV5-4 to TRBJ1-1, with D hard to call. Material: peripheral blood. CDR3 DNA sequence: TGTGCCAGCAGCTTGGCTGCTGAAGCTTTCTTT. Translating gives CASSLAAEAFF.